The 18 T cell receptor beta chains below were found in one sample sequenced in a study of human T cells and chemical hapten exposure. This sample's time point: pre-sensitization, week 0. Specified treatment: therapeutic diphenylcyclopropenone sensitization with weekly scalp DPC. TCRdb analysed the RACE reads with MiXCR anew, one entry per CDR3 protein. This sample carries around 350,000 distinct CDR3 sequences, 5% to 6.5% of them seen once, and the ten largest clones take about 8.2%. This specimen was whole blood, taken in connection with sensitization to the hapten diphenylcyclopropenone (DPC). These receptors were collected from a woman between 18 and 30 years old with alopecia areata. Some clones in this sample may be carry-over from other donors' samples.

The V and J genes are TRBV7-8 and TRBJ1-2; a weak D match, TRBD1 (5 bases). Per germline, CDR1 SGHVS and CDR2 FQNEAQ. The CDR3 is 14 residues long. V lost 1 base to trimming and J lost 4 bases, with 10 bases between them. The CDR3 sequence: CASSLEGRAYGYTF. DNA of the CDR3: TGTGCCAGCAGCTTAGAAGGCAGGGCCTATGGCTACACCTTC.

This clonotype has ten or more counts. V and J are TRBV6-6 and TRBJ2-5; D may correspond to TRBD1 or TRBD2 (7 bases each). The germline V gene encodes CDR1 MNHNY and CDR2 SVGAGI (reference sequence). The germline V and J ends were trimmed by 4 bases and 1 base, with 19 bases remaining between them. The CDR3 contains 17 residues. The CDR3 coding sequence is TGTGCCAGCAGTTCCCCCGCAGGGGGGGACCTCCAAGAGACCCAGTACTTC. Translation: CASSSPAGGDLQETQYF.

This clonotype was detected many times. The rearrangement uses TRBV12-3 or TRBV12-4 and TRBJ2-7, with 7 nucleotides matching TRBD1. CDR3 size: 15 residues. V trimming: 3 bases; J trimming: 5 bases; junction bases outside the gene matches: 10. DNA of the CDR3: TGTGCCAGCAGTTTGGGGGACAGACTTCCTGACGAGCAGTACTTC. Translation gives CASSLGDRLPDEQYF.

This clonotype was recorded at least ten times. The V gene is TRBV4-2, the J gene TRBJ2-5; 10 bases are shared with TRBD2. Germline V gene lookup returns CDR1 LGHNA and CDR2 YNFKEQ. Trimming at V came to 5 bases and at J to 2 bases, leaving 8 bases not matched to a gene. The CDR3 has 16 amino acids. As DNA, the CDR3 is TGTGCCAGCAGCGCCGGGACTAGCGCGCGGCAAGAGACCCAGTACTTC. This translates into CASSAGTSARQETQYF.

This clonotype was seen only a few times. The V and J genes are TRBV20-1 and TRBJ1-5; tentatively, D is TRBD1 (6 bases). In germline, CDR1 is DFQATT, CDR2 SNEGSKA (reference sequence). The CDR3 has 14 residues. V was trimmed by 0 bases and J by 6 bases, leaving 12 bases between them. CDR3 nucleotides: TGCAGTGCTAGAGAGGGAGGGGGAAGTCAGCCCCAGCATTTT. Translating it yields CSAREGGGSQPQHF.

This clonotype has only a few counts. The CDR3: CSATKGRGEGQPQHF. CDR3 nucleotide sequence: TGCAGTGCTACAAAGGGACGAGGCGAAGGTCAGCCCCAGCATTTT. J is TRBJ1-5 and V is TRBV20-1, with a weak D call TRBD1 (5 bases). The CDR3 spans 15 residues. The V gene's germline CDR1 is DFQATT and CDR2 SNEGSKA (reference sequence). V was pared by 4 bases and J by 6 bases, with 19 bases between.

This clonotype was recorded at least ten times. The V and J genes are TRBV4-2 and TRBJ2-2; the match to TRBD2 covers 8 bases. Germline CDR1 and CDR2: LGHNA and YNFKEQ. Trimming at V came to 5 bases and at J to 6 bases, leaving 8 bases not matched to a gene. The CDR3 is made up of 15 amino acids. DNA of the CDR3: TGTGCCAGCAGCGGGGGGACTAGTAAGGCCGGGGAGCTGTTTTTT. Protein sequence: CASSGGTSKAGELFF.

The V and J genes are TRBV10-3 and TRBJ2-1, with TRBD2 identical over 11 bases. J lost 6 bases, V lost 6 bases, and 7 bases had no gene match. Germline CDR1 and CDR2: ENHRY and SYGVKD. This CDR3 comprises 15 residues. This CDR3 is CAIRVSGGAPNEQFF. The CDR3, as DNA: TGTGCCATCAGGGTTAGCGGGGGGGCTCCCAATGAGCAGTTCTTC.

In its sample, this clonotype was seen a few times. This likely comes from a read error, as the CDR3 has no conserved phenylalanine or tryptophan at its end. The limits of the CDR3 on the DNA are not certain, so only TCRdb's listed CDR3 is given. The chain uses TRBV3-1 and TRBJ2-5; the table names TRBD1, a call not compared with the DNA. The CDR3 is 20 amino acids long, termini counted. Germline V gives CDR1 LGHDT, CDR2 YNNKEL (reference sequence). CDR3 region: CASSQSTRGKPQETQYFGEL.

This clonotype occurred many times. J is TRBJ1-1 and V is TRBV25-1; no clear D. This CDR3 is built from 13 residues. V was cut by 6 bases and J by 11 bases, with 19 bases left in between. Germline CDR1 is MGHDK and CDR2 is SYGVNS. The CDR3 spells CASSDVACVWAFF. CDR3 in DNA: TGTGCCAGCAGCGATGTAGCATGCGTCTGGGCTTTCTTT.

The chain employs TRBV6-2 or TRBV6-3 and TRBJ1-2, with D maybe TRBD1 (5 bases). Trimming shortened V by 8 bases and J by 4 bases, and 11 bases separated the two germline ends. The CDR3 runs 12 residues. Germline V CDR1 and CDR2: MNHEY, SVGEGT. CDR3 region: CASRDYTYGYTF. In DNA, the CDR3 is TGTGCCAGCCGGGACTACACCTATGGCTACACCTTC.

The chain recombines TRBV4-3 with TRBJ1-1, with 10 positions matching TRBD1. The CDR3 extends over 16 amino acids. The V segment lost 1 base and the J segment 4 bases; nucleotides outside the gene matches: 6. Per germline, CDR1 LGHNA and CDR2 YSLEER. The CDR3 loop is CASSQAPGQGITEAFF. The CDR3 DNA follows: TGCGCCAGCAGCCAAGCTCCGGGACAGGGGATCACTGAAGCTTTCTTT.

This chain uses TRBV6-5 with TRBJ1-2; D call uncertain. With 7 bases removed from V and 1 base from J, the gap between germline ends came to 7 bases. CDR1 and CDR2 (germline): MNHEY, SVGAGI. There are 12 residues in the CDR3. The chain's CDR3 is CASIGDNYGYTF. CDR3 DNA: TGTGCCAGCATTGGGGATAACTATGGCTACACCTTC.

CDR3 amino acids: CASSPRPSGGETQYF. The DNA for the CDR3 is TGTGCCAGCAGCCCCCGGCCATCCGGAGGAGAGACCCAGTACTTC. This chain joins TRBV28 and TRBJ2-5, with a weak D call TRBD2 (5 bases). Trimming shortened V by 6 bases and J by 4 bases, and 18 bases separated the two germline ends. Germline CDR1 reads MDHEN; CDR2 reads SYDVKM. This CDR3 has 15 residues.

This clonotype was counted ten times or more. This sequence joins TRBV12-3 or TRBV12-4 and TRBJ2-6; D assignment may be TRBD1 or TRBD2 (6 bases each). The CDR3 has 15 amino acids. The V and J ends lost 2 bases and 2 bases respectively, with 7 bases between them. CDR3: CASSLRGAGANVLTF. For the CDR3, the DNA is TGTGCCAGCAGTTTAAGGGGGGCTGGGGCCAACGTCCTGACTTTC.

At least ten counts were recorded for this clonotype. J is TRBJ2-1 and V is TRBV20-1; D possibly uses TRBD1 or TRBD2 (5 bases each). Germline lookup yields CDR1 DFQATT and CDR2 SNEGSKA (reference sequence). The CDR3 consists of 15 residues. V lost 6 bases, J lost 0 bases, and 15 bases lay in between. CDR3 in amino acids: CSAPMTDYSYNEQFF. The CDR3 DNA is TGCAGTGCCCCAATGACAGACTACTCCTACAATGAGCAGTTCTTC.

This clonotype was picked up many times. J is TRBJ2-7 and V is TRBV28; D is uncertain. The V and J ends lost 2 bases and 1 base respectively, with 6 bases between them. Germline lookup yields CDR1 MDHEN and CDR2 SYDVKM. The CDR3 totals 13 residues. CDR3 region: CASSLTQSYEQYF. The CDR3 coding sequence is TGTGCCAGCAGTTTAACCCAGTCCTACGAGCAGTACTTC. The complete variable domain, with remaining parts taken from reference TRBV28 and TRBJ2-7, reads DVKVTQSSRYLVKRTGEKVFLECVQDMDHENMFWYRQDPGLGLRLIYFSYDVKMKEKGDIPEGYSVSREKKERFSLILESASTNQTSMYLCASSLTQSYEQYFGPGTRLTVT.

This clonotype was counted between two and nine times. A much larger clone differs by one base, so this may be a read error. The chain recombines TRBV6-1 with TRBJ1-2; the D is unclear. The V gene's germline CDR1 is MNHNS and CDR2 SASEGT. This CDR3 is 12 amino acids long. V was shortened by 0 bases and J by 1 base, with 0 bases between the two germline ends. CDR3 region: CASSEANYGYTF. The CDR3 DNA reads TGTGCCAGCAGTGAAGCTAACTATGGCTACACCTTC.